Sequencing of this TCR beta chain was carried out in a study of regulatory T cells. Study-level points and caveats: In CD3G-deficient patients, conventional CD4+ T cells were enriched for hydrophobic CDR3 residues at positions 6 and 7. Skewed V and J usage and few unique V-J pairs marked patient repertoires, most in Tregs.

The CDR3 contains 16 residues. Germline lookup yields CDR1 SGHRS and CDR2 YFSETQ. The V segment lost 4 bases and the J segment 7 bases; nucleotides outside the gene matches: 9. With respect to this clone: Its matching antigen is unknown.

Primers: 52 TRBV forward and 13 TRBJ reverse. Measured with immunoSEQ multiplex PCR; TCRdb has only the in-frame clones, and not every one. The table lists 30,000 to 40,000 clones, 75% to 90% of them singletons. Every patient with CD3G deficiency had evidence of autoimmunity. CD4+ cells were sorted into CD25-high CD127-low regulatory cells and CD25-low CD127-high conventional cells. The sample was conventional CD4+ T cells sorted from blood. This clonotype was obtained from a person aged 18 to 35 with CD3G deficiency. The rearrangement joins TRBV5-1 to TRBJ2-2, with 11 nucleotides matching TRBD1. The CDR3 DNA follows: TGCGCCAGCAGCCCCGGACAGGGGGCGGTTTTCGGGGAGCTGTTTTTT. This gives the protein CASSPGQGAVFGELFF. Full variable domain (rest looked up from reference TRBV5-1 and TRBJ2-2): KAGVTQTPRYLIKTRGQQVTLSCSPISGHRSVSWYQQTPGQGLQFLFEYFSETQRNKGNFPGRFSGRQFSNSRSEMNVSTLELGDSALYLCASSPGQGAVFGELFFGEGSRLTVL.